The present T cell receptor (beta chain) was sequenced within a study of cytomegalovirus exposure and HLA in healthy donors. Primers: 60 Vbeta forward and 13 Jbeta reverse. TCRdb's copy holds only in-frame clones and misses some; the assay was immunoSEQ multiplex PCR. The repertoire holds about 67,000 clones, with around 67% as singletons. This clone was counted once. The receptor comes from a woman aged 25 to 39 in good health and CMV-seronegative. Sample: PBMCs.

CDR3 DNA sequence: TGTGCCAGCAGCTCCGACAGGCGTTCCTACGAGCAGTACTTC. Its protein product is CASSSDRRSYEQYF. V and J are TRBV6-5 and TRBJ2-7; D is perhaps TRBD1 (6 bases). The length of the CDR3 is 14 residues. Germline values: CDR1 MNHEY, CDR2 SVGAGI. V gave up 6 bases and J gave up 1 base, with 13 bases separating them.